These 19 T cell receptor beta chains were all obtained from the same sample, sequenced in a study of T cell repertoires in cytomegalovirus infection. One entry per CDR3 protein results from TCRdb running MiXCR on the reads. The sample yields 150,000 to 200,000 distinct CDR3 sequences, about 17% seen once. The material sequenced was CD8+ T cells from PBMCs. All receptors derive from a human donor in good health (CMV status not recorded). Some clones in this sample may be carry-over from other donors' samples.

This clonotype came up a few times. J is TRBJ2-1 and V is TRBV6-6, with 10 nucleotides matching TRBD2. Germline values: CDR1 MNHNY, CDR2 SVGAGI (reference sequence). V lost 5 bases, J lost 13 bases, and 14 bases stayed unmatched. The CDR3 is made up of 15 amino acids. CDR3: CASSPSSGGALGQFF. The CDR3 bases are TGTGCCAGCAGTCCCTCGAGCGGGGGGGCCTTAGGTCAGTTCTTC.

The CDR3 DNA sequence: TGCAGCGTTGACGGGGGAAACACAGATACGCAGTATTTT. It translates to CSVDGGNTDTQYF. The chain combines TRBV29-1 with TRBJ2-3; TRBD2 might be the D (6 bases). Per the germline V gene, CDR1 is SQVTM and CDR2 is ANQGSEA. V shed 3 bases and J shed 2 bases, with 9 bases lying between them. The CDR3 is 13 residues long.

This rearrangement joins TRBV20-1 to TRBJ1-3; perhaps TRBD1 as D (6 bases). Germline V gene data show CDR1 as DFQATT and CDR2 as SNEGSKA (reference sequence). Between the trimmed V and J ends, which lost 5 bases and 2 bases, there was a span of 16 bases. The CDR3 contains 15 residues. CDR3 loop: CSAERGLGTGNTIYF. In DNA, the CDR3 is TGCAGTGCTGAGAGGGGGTTAGGTACTGGAAACACCATATATTTT.

This clonotype was detected only a few times. A much bigger clone sits one base away, suggesting this may be a read error. This chain connects TRBV7-2 to TRBJ1-1, with TRBD1 identical over 8 bases. The CDR3 loop spans 15 amino acids. Germline assignment: CDR1 SGHTA and CDR2 FQGNSA. Unmatched junction bases numbered 8, after V lost 8 bases and J lost 0 bases. DNA for the CDR3: TGTGCCAGCTTCCTAGGGGGACAGGTGAACACTGAAGCTTTCTTT. Translating gives CASFLGGQVNTEAFF.

The rearrangement joins TRBV7-9 to TRBJ1-6; 9 bases line up with TRBD1. V was clipped by 0 bases and J by 5 bases; unmatched bases: 5. CDR3 length: 17 residues. CDR1 and CDR2 from the germline V gene are SEHNR and FQNEAQ (reference sequence). CDR3 sequence reads: CASSLALRTGDNSPLHF. The CDR3 DNA reads TGTGCCAGCAGCTTAGCGCTCCGGACAGGGGATAATTCACCCCTCCACTTT.

The gene calls are TRBV28 and TRBJ2-1; 9 bases agree with TRBD2. Germline values: CDR1 MDHEN, CDR2 SYDVKM. Trimming at V came to 6 bases and at J to 7 bases, leaving 10 bases not matched to a gene. The CDR3 spans 15 residues. DNA for the CDR3: TGTGCCAGCAGCTTCGGGCGGGGGGGCCGAAATGAGCAGTTCTTC. As protein: CASSFGRGGRNEQFF.

Only a few counts were recorded for this clonotype. V usage is TRBV20-1 and J usage is TRBJ2-2; D is uncertain. This CDR3 has 15 residues. Germline V gives CDR1 DFQATT, CDR2 SNEGSKA (reference sequence). Trimming left V 0 bases short and J 3 bases short, with 11 bases between. CDR3 DNA sequence: TGCAGTGCTAGAGATTATTACGGCGACACCGGGGAGCTGTTTTTT. This codes for CSARDYYGDTGELFF.

V and J are TRBV28 and TRBJ1-1; D perhaps matches TRBD1 (5 bases). CDR3 length: 12 amino acids. Germline-derived CDR1 and CDR2 are MDHEN and SYDVKM. Trimming pared 2 bases from V and 11 bases from J, leaving 12 bases between. The CDR3, as DNA: TGTGCCAGCAGTTTAGGCCCAGGGATTGCTTTCTTT. Its translation: CASSLGPGIAFF.

The rearrangement links TRBV7-9 to TRBJ2-3; weak D call: TRBD1 (6 bases). CDR3 size: 15 residues. V was pared by 5 bases and J by 11 bases, with 23 bases between. The germline gives CDR1 SEHNR, CDR2 FQNEAQ (reference sequence). CDR3 in DNA: TGTGCCAGCAGCCACTCGGGAACAGGGCGAACCTTGCAGTATTTT. Its protein product is CASSHSGTGRTLQYF.

The chain employs TRBV5-4 and TRBJ1-2; D remains ambiguous. V lost 0 bases to trimming and J lost 8 bases, with 29 bases between them. CDR3 size: 19 residues. The V gene's germline CDR1 is SGHNT and CDR2 YYREEE (reference sequence). CDR3 region: CASSLVETAKLVGEVGYTF. CDR3 in DNA: TGTGCCAGCAGCTTGGTTGAAACAGCGAAGCTTGTCGGAGAGGTCGGCTACACCTTC.

The chain combines TRBV7-9 with TRBJ2-1; possibly TRBD2 for D (6 bases). The CDR3 extends over 13 amino acids. Deletions cut 6 bases from V and 12 bases from J, with 18 bases between. The germline V gene has CDR1 SEHNR and CDR2 FQNEAQ (reference sequence). In nucleotides, the CDR3 is TGTGCCAGCAGTCTAGGGGCGGGGATCGGGCAGTTCTTC. Translation: CASSLGAGIGQFF.

This clonotype was counted only a few times. This sequence joins TRBV7-8 and TRBJ2-3; the D gene is possibly TRBD2 (5 bases). Germline V gene sequence: CDR1 SGHVS, CDR2 FQNEAQ. The length of the CDR3 is 15 residues. Trimming removed 5 bases from V and 0 bases from J, with 12 bases in between. Here the CDR3 DNA reads TGTGCCAGCAGCCTCTCGGTAGCGAGCACAGATACGCAGTATTTT. Its protein product is CASSLSVASTDTQYF.

The chain recombines TRBV6-6 with TRBJ1-4; D perhaps matches TRBD1 (5 bases). Trimming took 6 bases from V and 4 from J, leaving 21 bases between them. This CDR3 region has 17 residues. CDR1 and CDR2 from the germline V gene are MNHNY and SVGAGI (reference sequence). This chain's CDR3 is CASSLIIPAGINEKLFF. As DNA, the CDR3 is TGTGCCAGCAGCCTAATCATCCCCGCAGGGATTAATGAAAAACTGTTTTTT.

J is TRBJ2-3 and V is TRBV12-3 or TRBV12-4; D is tentatively TRBD1 or TRBD2 (5 bases each). V lost 6 bases and J 6 bases, leaving 13 bases between the germline ends. The CDR3 loop spans 13 amino acids. In nucleotides, the CDR3 is TGTGCCAGCAGCTCGACTTGGGGGGATACGCAGTATTTT. This translates into CASSSTWGDTQYF.

The chain joins TRBV6-6 to TRBJ1-3; maybe TRBD1 (5 bases). V was cut by 2 bases and J by 3 bases, with 5 bases left in between. This CDR3 has 13 amino acids. Germline assignment: CDR1 MNHNY and CDR2 SVGAGI (reference sequence). The CDR3 is CASSYRGGNTIYF. The CDR3 region has the DNA TGTGCCAGCAGTTACAGGGGTGGAAACACCATATATTTT.

This clonotype was counted ten times or more. The V and J genes are TRBV7-2 and TRBJ1-1; D ambiguous. This CDR3 has 14 amino acids. CDR1 is SGHTA, CDR2 FQGNSA, per germline. Deletions cut 7 bases from V and 0 bases from J, with 12 bases between. The CDR3 nucleotides are TGTGCCAGCATACCGGTCAGCGTGAACACTGAAGCTTTCTTT. It specifies CASIPVSVNTEAFF.

A few counts support this clonotype. The V gene is TRBV28, the J gene TRBJ1-5; 7 nucleotides align to TRBD1. The germline V gene encodes CDR1 MDHEN and CDR2 SYDVKM. V shed 5 bases and J 1 base; nucleotides not matched to a gene: 8. The CDR3 sequence is 16 residues long. The CDR3: CASSLYRGQSNQPQHF. CDR3 coding DNA: TGTGCCAGCAGTCTCTACAGGGGACAGAGCAATCAGCCCCAGCATTTT.

This clonotype was found a few times. This sequence joins TRBV7-2 and TRBJ2-7; a possible D gene is TRBD2 (6 bases). Per the germline V gene, CDR1 is SGHTA and CDR2 is FQGNSA. V lost 1 base and J lost 7, with 11 bases in between. There are 13 residues in the CDR3. The CDR3 sequence: CASSLGMEGEQYF. The DNA of the CDR3 is TGTGCCAGCAGCTTAGGAATGGAGGGGGAGCAGTACTTC.

This clonotype was detected a few times. The chain combines TRBV20-1 with TRBJ2-3; tentatively, D is TRBD2 (6 bases). Germline V lookup: CDR1 DFQATT, CDR2 SNEGSKA (reference sequence). There are 15 residues in the CDR3. Deletions cut 0 bases from V and 4 bases from J, with 14 bases between. The CDR3 protein is CSAREAPAGADTQYF. CDR3 bases: TGCAGTGCTAGAGAAGCCCCAGCGGGCGCAGATACGCAGTATTTT.